The rows below give T cell receptor beta chains drawn from one sample of a study of blood T cell repertoires in COVID-19. The protocol was immunoSEQ multiplex PCR, while the TCRdb copy is restricted to in-frame clones and leaves out a portion. The sample gives tens of thousands of clones, approximately 86% of which show up once; around 6.3% is in the top ten. Sequenced: peripheral blood. Receptors originate from a woman aged 45-65 years with acute or convalescent COVID-19. Each CDR3 is given with its conserved first and last residue. D genes are given only for firm matches. The listing skips clone size in some rows; elsewhere it reads once, few, many or a size class.

v_call	j_call	d_call	clone_size	cdr3_aa	cdr3_nt
TRBV6-5	TRBJ2-7	TRBD2	-	CASSYALAGVYEQYF	TGTGCCAGCAGTTACGCACTAGCGGGAGTATACGAGCAGTACTTC
TRBV2	TRBJ1-2	TRBD1	-	CASSEGWGQGDIYGYTF	TGTGCCAGCAGTGAAGGATGGGGTCAGGGGGACATCTATGGCTACACCTTC
TRBV7-2	TRBJ2-2	-	-	CASSLDYANTGELFF	TGTGCCAGCAGCTTAGACTACGCGAACACCGGGGAGCTGTTTTTT
TRBV28	TRBJ2-7	TRBD2	-	CASNPRGGTSRDEQYF	TGTGCCAGCAACCCGCGGGGGGGGACTAGTAGGGACGAGCAGTACTTC
TRBV4-2	TRBJ2-1	-	-	CASSQDLNEQFF	TGTGCCAGCAGCCAAGATCTCAATGAGCAGTTCTTC
TRBV21-1	TRBJ1-1	-	-	CASFSNPTGNTEAFF	TGTGCCAGCTTCTCCAACCCCACAGGGAACACTGAAGCTTTCTTT
TRBV3-1/TRBV3-2	TRBJ2-7	-	-	CASSQGDKIGEQYF	TGTGCCAGCAGCCAAGGGGACAAGATTGGCGAGCAGTACTTC
TRBV5-1	TRBJ1-2	TRBD1	-	CASSLVVGQGSGYTF	TGCGCCAGCAGCTTGGTAGTGGGACAGGGGTCTGGCTACACCTTC
TRBV12-3/TRBV12-4	TRBJ2-5	-	-	CASSDDREAQYF	TGTGCCAGCAGTGACGACAGGGAGGCCCAGTACTTC
TRBV5-1	TRBJ1-6	-	-	CASSLAGPHNSPLHF	TGCGCCAGCAGCTTGGCAGGGCCACATAATTCACCCCTCCACTTT
TRBV29-1	TRBJ2-3	-	-	CSVDEGIAADTQYF	TGCAGCGTTGATGAGGGAATAGCAGCAGATACGCAGTATTTT
TRBV19	TRBJ1-2	-	-	CASSLSLGTSYGYTF	TGTGCCAGTAGTCTCTCTTTGGGGACTAGCTATGGCTACACCTTC
TRBV3-1/TRBV3-2	TRBJ2-7	TRBD1	-	CASRPTSGTGRGEQYF	TGTGCCAGCAGACCGACTTCCGGGACAGGGAGAGGCGAGCAGTACTTC
TRBV7-2	TRBJ2-2	TRBD2	-	CASSSLGLVSTGELFF	TGTGCCAGCAGCTCGTTGGGACTAGTATCCACCGGGGAGCTGTTTTTT
TRBV19	TRBJ2-1	-	-	CASSMGGLSYNEQFF	TGTGCCAGTAGTATGGGGGGACTCTCCTACAATGAGCAGTTCTTC
TRBV5-6	TRBJ2-2	-	-	CASSFSSLELFF	TGTGCCAGCAGCTTTTCTAGTTTGGAGCTGTTTTTT
TRBV3-1/TRBV3-2	TRBJ2-7	TRBD1	-	CATGQGTYEQYF	TGTGCCACCGGACAGGGGACCTACGAGCAGTACTTC
TRBV6-5	TRBJ1-4	TRBD1	-	CASGLTGGDEKLFF	TGTGCCAGCGGTTTGACAGGGGGCGATGAAAAACTGTTTTTT
TRBV6-5	TRBJ1-4	TRBD1	-	CASRDGQGREKLFF	TGTGCCAGCAGAGATGGACAGGGACGGGAAAAACTGTTTTTT
TRBV6-5	TRBJ1-1	-	-	CASSYQLNTEAFF	TGTGCCAGCAGTTACCAACTAAACACTGAAGCTTTCTTT
TRBV7-2	TRBJ2-7	TRBD2	-	CASSFWKSGKAAMQYF	TGTGCCAGCAGCTTTTGGAAGAGCGGGAAGGCCGCTATGCAGTACTTC
TRBV28	TRBJ2-7	-	-	CASNSGGAGPAGEQYF	TGTGCCAGCAACTCCGGAGGGGCGGGGCCCGCCGGCGAGCAGTACTTC
TRBV15	TRBJ1-4	-	-	CATSRDLQGLVEKLFF	TGTGCCACCAGCAGAGATCTGCAGGGATTAGTTGAAAAACTGTTTTTT
TRBV19	TRBJ2-5	-	once	CASSIGQGGETQYF	TGTGCCAGTAGTATTGGGCAGGGCGGCGAGACCCAGTACTTC
TRBV5-1	TRBJ2-7	-	-	CASSLRWTTNGEEQYF	TGCGCCAGCAGCTTGCGTTGGACTACCAATGGAGAAGAGCAGTACTTC
TRBV2	TRBJ1-5	-	-	CASMIGGTFNQPQHF	TGTGCCAGCATGATCGGCGGAACTTTCAATCAGCCCCAGCATTTT
TRBV7-9	TRBJ2-5	TRBD2	-	CADGGQETQYF	TGTGCCGACGGGGGGCAAGAGACCCAGTACTTC
TRBV2	TRBJ1-4	TRBD1	once	CASSDDGTGAWSSEVEKLFF	TGTGCCAGCAGTGACGATGGGACAGGGGCCTGGTCTAGTGAAGTAGAAAAACTGTTTTTT
TRBV6-2/TRBV6-3	TRBJ2-1	TRBD2	once	CASSYSGSGSYNEQFF	TGTGCCAGCAGTTACTCGGGTAGCGGGAGCTACAATGAGCAGTTCTTC
TRBV19	TRBJ2-7	TRBD2	-	CASSIASGSISYEQYF	TGTGCCAGTAGTATAGCTAGCGGGTCAATCTCCTACGAGCAGTACTTC
TRBV9	TRBJ2-7	TRBD1	-	CASSVSAGTGGYEQYF	TGTGCCAGCAGCGTATCCGCCGGGACAGGGGGATACGAGCAGTACTTC
TRBV4-3	TRBJ1-2	-	-	CASSQDLWAGDRTYGYTF	TGCGCCAGCAGCCAAGATTTATGGGCAGGGGATCGTACCTATGGCTACACCTTC
TRBV12-3/TRBV12-4	TRBJ1-3	-	-	CASSLAVNTIYF	TGTGCCAGCAGTTTAGCCGTAAACACCATATATTTT
TRBV9	TRBJ1-6	-	-	CASSVGGGGVGSPLHF	TGTGCCAGCAGCGTAGGGGGGGGAGGGGTCGGTTCACCCCTCCACTTT
TRBV6-4	TRBJ2-2	-	few	CASRIQHTNTGELFF	TGTGCCAGCAGAATACAGCACACGAACACCGGGGAGCTGTTTTTT
TRBV5-1	TRBJ2-3	TRBD1	-	CASSPGTASTDTQYF	TGCGCCAGCAGCCCAGGGACAGCTAGCACAGATACGCAGTATTTT
TRBV6-6	TRBJ1-3	TRBD1	-	CASSQSRQGVYSGNTIYF	TGTGCCAGCAGTCAGTCTCGGCAGGGGGTTTACTCTGGAAACACCATATATTTT
TRBV19	TRBJ1-3	TRBD1	once	CASKTGGTGNTIYF	TGTGCCAGTAAGACAGGGGGCACTGGAAACACCATATATTTT
TRBV5-1	TRBJ1-2	TRBD1	-	CASSSKGQGVGGYTF	TGCGCCAGCAGTTCCAAGGGACAGGGGGTTGGAGGCTACACCTTC
TRBV19	TRBJ2-3	-	-	CASSPTVPGGKDTQYF	TGTGCCAGTAGTCCGACGGTCCCCGGGGGTAAAGATACGCAGTATTTT
TRBV30	TRBJ2-1	TRBD2	-	CAWSGLAGAGNEQFF	TGTGCCTGGAGCGGACTAGCGGGAGCGGGCAATGAGCAGTTCTTC
TRBV5-6	TRBJ1-1	-	-	CASSFAAGTEAFF	TGTGCCAGCAGTTTCGCGGCGGGCACTGAAGCTTTCTTT
TRBV20-1	TRBJ2-7	TRBD1	-	CSASNRGPYEQYF	TGCAGTGCTAGTAACAGGGGGCCATACGAGCAGTACTTC
TRBV2	TRBJ1-2	-	-	CASSEAGQYYGYTF	TGTGCCAGCAGTGAAGCTGGACAGTACTATGGCTACACCTTC
TRBV19	TRBJ2-1	-	-	CASSSARGGTGFF	TGTGCCAGTTCGAGCGCCAGGGGAGGGACGGGATTCTTC
TRBV28	TRBJ1-4	TRBD1	-	CASTLEVRGFEKLFF	TGTGCCAGCACCCTTGAAGTCAGGGGGTTTGAAAAACTGTTTTTT
TRBV30	TRBJ1-5	TRBD1	-	CAWNDRGRSNQPQHF	TGTGCCTGGAACGACAGGGGGCGAAGCAATCAGCCCCAGCATTTT
TRBV7-2	TRBJ2-7	-	few	CASSERGTSLTYEQYF	TGTGCCAGCAGCGAAAGAGGGACATCCCTTACCTACGAGCAGTACTTC
TRBV9	TRBJ2-1	TRBD2	once	CASSVELAGRRQFF	TGTGCCAGCAGCGTTGAACTAGCGGGAAGGCGGCAGTTCTTC
TRBV19	TRBJ2-5	-	-	CASSRYSQETQYF	TGTGCCAGTAGTCGATACAGTCAAGAGACCCAGTACTTC
TRBV19	TRBJ1-2	-	once	CASSRGRSGGYTF	TGTGCCAGTAGCCGCGGCCGTTCGGGAGGCTACACCTTC
TRBV18	TRBJ2-1	TRBD2	-	CASTQSAGGPNNEQFF	TGTGCCAGCACCCAATCAGCGGGGGGGCCTAACAATGAGCAGTTCTTC
TRBV28	TRBJ2-7	TRBD1	-	CASRGQGTYEQYF	TGTGCCAGCAGGGGACAGGGCACCTACGAGCAGTACTTC
TRBV2	TRBJ2-5	-	-	CSTAGTKETQYF	TGTTCCACCGCTGGGACAAAAGAGACCCAGTACTTC
TRBV12-3/TRBV12-4	TRBJ1-4	-	once	CASEGTGREKLFF	TGTGCCAGCGAGGGGACCGGGAGGGAAAAACTGTTTTTT
TRBV11-3	TRBJ2-1	-	-	CASSLSREASLFF	TGTGCCAGCAGCTTATCCCGGGAAGCAAGCCTGTTCTTC
TRBV28	TRBJ1-4	-	-	CASSLLSRGGEKLFF	TGTGCCAGCAGTTTATTGAGCAGGGGCGGTGAAAAACTGTTTTTT